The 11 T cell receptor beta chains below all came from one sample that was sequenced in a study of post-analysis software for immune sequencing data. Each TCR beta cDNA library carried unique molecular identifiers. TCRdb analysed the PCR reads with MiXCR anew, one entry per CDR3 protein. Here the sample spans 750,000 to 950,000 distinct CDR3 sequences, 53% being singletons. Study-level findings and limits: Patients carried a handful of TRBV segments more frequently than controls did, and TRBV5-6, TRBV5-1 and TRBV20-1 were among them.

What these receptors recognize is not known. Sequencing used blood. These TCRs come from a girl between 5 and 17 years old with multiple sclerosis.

The CDR3 DNA sequence: TGTGCCAGCAGGCTCCCGGGAGGCACCAATCAGCCCCAGCATTTT. Residues: CASRLPGGTNQPQHF. The chain employs TRBV6-2 or TRBV6-3 and TRBJ1-5; D is uncertain. The V and J ends lost 6 bases and 3 bases respectively, with 15 bases between them. CDR1 and CDR2 from the germline V gene are MNHEY and SVGEGT. The CDR3 runs 15 residues.

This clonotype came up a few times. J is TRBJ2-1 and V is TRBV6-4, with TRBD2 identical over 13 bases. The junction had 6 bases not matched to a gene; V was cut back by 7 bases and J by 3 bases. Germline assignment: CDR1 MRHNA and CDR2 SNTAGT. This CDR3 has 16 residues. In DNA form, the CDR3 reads TGTGCCAGCAAGCGACTAGCGGGGGGCCACTACAATGAGCAGTTCTTC. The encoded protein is CASKRLAGGHYNEQFF.

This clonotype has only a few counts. The CDR3 sequence: CASSRFTGGAETQYF. CDR3 in DNA: TGTGCCAGCAGTAGGTTCACAGGGGGCGCAGAGACCCAGTACTTC. The chain is built from TRBV6-5 and TRBJ2-5, with 9 bases lining up with TRBD1. J was trimmed by 4 bases and V by 5 bases; bases with no gene match: 8. The CDR3 length is 15 residues. Germline V gives CDR1 MNHEY, CDR2 SVGAGI.

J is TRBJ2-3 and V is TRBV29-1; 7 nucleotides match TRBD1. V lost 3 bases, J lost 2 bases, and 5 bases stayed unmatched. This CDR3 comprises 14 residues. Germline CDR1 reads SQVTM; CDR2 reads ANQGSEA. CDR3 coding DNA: TGCAGCGTTGATTTGGGGACAGTCACAGATACGCAGTATTTT. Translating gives CSVDLGTVTDTQYF.

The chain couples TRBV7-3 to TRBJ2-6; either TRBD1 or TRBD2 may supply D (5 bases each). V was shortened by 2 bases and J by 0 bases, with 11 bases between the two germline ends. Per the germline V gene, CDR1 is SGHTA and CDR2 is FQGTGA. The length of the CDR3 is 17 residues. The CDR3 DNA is TGTGCCAGCAGCTTATTTTCCGGGGCCTCTGGGGCCAACGTCCTGACTTTC. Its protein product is CASSLFSGASGANVLTF.

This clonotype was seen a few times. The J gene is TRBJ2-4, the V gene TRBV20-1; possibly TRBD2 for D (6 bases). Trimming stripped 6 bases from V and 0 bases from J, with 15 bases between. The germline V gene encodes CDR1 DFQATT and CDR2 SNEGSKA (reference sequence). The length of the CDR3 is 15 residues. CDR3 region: CSAPRRGRAKNIQYF. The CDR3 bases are TGCAGTGCCCCGAGGAGGGGAAGAGCCAAAAACATTCAGTACTTC.

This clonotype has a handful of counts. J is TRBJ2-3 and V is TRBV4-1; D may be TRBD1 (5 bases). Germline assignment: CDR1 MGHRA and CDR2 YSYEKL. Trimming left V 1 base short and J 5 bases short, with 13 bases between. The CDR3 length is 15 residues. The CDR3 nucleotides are TGCGCCAGCAGCCAAGCGAAGGGGTATCAAGATACGCAGTATTTT. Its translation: CASSQAKGYQDTQYF.

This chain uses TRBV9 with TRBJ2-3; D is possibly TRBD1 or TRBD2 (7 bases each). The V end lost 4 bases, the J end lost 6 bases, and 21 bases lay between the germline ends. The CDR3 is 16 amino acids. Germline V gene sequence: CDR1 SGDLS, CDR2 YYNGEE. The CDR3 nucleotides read TGTGCCAGCAGCCCACGGGACCAGGGGGGGTTTGATACGCAGTATTTT. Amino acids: CASSPRDQGGFDTQYF.

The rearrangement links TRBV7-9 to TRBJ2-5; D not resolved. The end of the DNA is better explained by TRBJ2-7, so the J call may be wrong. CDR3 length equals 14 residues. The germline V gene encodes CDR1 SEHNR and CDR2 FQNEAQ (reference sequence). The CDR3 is CASSLVGRLDEQYF. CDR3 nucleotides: TGTGCCAGCAGCTTAGTAGGAAGGCTCGACGAGCAGTACTTC.

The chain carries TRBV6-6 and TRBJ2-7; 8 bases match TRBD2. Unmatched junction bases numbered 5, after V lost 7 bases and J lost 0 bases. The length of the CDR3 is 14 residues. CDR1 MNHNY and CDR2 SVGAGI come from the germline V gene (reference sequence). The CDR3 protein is CASTQTSDSYEQYF. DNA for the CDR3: TGTGCCAGCACCCAGACTAGCGACTCCTACGAGCAGTACTTC.

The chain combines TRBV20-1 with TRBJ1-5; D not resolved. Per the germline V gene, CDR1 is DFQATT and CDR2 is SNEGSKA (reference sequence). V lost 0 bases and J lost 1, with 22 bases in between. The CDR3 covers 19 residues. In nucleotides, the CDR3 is TGCAGTGCTAGAGATTTCAGCCCAACTTGGTCTCCGAGCAATCAGCCCCAGCATTTT. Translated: CSARDFSPTWSPSNQPQHF.